The clone carrying this T cell receptor beta chain was recorded many times. Its antigen is not known. The data are from a study of HIV-infected children after antiretroviral therapy interruption. Notes on the study in general: Some non-naive CD45RA+ T cells might be present among sorted naive cells.

CDR3 length: 15 residues. The germline V and J ends were trimmed by 6 bases and 9 bases, with 18 bases remaining between them. The TCR library was built from RNA with a 3' RACE protocol and unique molecular identifiers. TCRdb called the 3' RACE reads again in MiXCR, with one record for every CDR3 protein. Among about 86,000 distinct CDR3 sequences listed, around 6.9% were seen once. Noted treatment: PENTA 11 planned treatment interruption arm or continuous ART arm. The clonotype comes from a pool of human donors with HIV. This rearrangement joins TRBV12-3 or TRBV12-4 to TRBJ1-6; D ambiguous. Here the sequenced sample was CD45RA+ CD4+ T cells from PBMCs, pooled from several time points, taken from a donor given antiretroviral therapy, either interrupted or continuous. Specified subset: naive CD4+ CD45RA+ CD45RO- T cells. The CDR3 coding sequence is TGTGCCAGCAGCCTGGCGGGCTTTCGGGGTTCACCCCTCCACTTT. Its translation: CASSLAGFRGSPLHF.